The 21 T cell receptor beta chains listed next were all sequenced from one sample in a study of blood T cell repertoires in COVID-19. The protocol was immunoSEQ multiplex PCR, while the TCRdb copy is restricted to in-frame clones and leaves out a portion. The sample holds around 79,000 clones, about 88% seen once. What was sequenced was peripheral blood. These receptors were obtained from a human donor in a cohort sampled during active COVID-19.

The V call is TRBV28, the J call TRBJ2-1, with D unclear. The CDR3 is 14 amino acids. The V gene's germline CDR1 is MDHEN and CDR2 SYDVKM. Trimming removed 1 base at V and 9 bases at J, with 13 bases between. The DNA for the CDR3 is TGTGCCAGCAGTTTATATGCGACACGGCCTGAGCAGTTCTTC. This gives the protein CASSLYATRPEQFF.

The chain is built from TRBV6-1 and TRBJ2-5, with 8 bases identical to TRBD2. The CDR3 is 16 amino acids. With V trimmed by 4 bases and J by 1 base, 8 bases remained unmatched. CDR1 is MNHNS and CDR2 is SASEGT in the germline V gene. In DNA form, the CDR3 reads TGTGCCAGCAGTGTGTCCATAGCGGGGACCCAAGAGACCCAGTACTTC. Its translation: CASSVSIAGTQETQYF.

This chain joins TRBV10-3 and TRBJ2-1; the D gene is possibly TRBD2 (7 bases). Germline loops: CDR1 ENHRY, CDR2 SYGVKD. Deletions cut 5 bases from V and 8 bases from J, with 22 bases between. CDR3 size: 16 residues. In DNA form, the CDR3 reads TGTGCCATCAGTCCCGTGGCAGGGGAGGGCCGCTATGAGCAGTTCTTC. Protein: CAISPVAGEGRYEQFF.

The chain employs TRBV4-2 and TRBJ2-3, with a tentative D call TRBD1 (5 bases). V was shortened by 0 bases and J by 3 bases, with 22 bases between the two germline ends. This CDR3 is built from 19 residues. CDR1 LGHNA and CDR2 YNFKEQ come from the germline V gene. CDR3 DNA: TGTGCCAGCAGCCAAGATTTCGGGCAGGGTCTTGGTGGAACAGATACGCAGTATTTT. Amino acids: CASSQDFGQGLGGTDTQYF.

The chain links TRBV3-1 (or the pseudogene TRBV3-2) to TRBJ2-2; D ambiguous. The CDR3 has 15 residues. The germline gives CDR1 LGHDT, CDR2 YNNKEL (reference sequence). With 0 bases removed from V and 4 bases from J, the gap between germline ends came to 9 bases. CDR3 amino acids: CASSQDLASTGELFF. In DNA form, the CDR3 reads TGTGCCAGCAGCCAAGACCTCGCCAGCACCGGGGAGCTGTTTTTT.

The V gene is TRBV7-2, the J gene TRBJ1-1, with 12 bases that match TRBD1. After removal of 4 bases from V and 11 bases from J, the junction contained 23 bases not matched to a gene. CDR3 length equals 19 residues. Germline V gene sequence: CDR1 SGHTA, CDR2 FQGNSA. The CDR3 DNA reads as TGTGCCAGCAGCTCCACCGGGACAGGGGGCTCTGGGCTGATTCCTCGGGCTTTCTTT. This codes for CASSSTGTGGSGLIPRAFF.

CDR3 DNA sequence: TGTGCCAGCAGCTCGGGACACGGGGCGAGTGGCTACACCTTC. Its translation: CASSSGHGASGYTF. This chain joins TRBV13 and TRBJ1-2; possible D gene TRBD1, 6 bases. The germline CDR1 and CDR2 sequences are PRHDT and FYEKMQ (reference sequence). The CDR3 runs 14 residues. Trimming stripped 4 bases from V and 7 bases from J, with 16 bases between.

CDR3 in DNA: TGTGCCATCCAGGCCGCTGGGACAGCGGTAACCTTC. Translating gives CAIQAAGTAVTF. The chain couples TRBV10-3 to TRBJ1-2, with 7 bases fitting TRBD1. After removal of 8 bases from V and 14 bases from J, the junction contained 14 bases not matched to a gene. The CDR3 has 12 amino acids. Per the germline V gene, CDR1 is ENHRY and CDR2 is SYGVKD.

This chain links TRBV28 with TRBJ1-6; perhaps TRBD1 as D (5 bases). Trimming took 6 bases from V and 6 from J, leaving 18 bases between them. CDR3 size: 16 residues. The V gene's germline CDR1 is MDHEN and CDR2 SYDVKM. The chain's CDR3 is CASRGRGRSFNSPLHF. The CDR3 DNA reads as TGTGCCAGCAGGGGGAGGGGACGGTCATTTAATTCACCCCTCCACTTT.

V and J are TRBV11-3 and TRBJ2-7; 10 nucleotides align to TRBD2. CDR1 is SGHNT and CDR2 is YENEEA in the germline V gene. J was trimmed by 7 bases and V by 5 bases; bases with no gene match: 14. This CDR3 comprises 16 residues. CDR3 sequence (DNA): TGTGCCAGCAGCACAGGTGGCTCTAGCGGGAGTGGTGAGCAGTACTTC. It translates to CASSTGGSSGSGEQYF.

The chain has TRBV6-5 and TRBJ1-1; 8 nucleotides line up with TRBD1. Germline CDR1 and CDR2: MNHEY and SVGAGI. Trimming cost V 6 bases and J 7 bases; bases outside gene matches: 7. The CDR3 length is 13 residues. DNA for the CDR3: TGTGCCAGCAGACGACAGGGGCGTCTTGAAGCTTTCTTT. It translates to CASRRQGRLEAFF.

Here the CDR3 DNA reads TGTGCCAGCTCACCAACAGGGATTGATCAGCCCCAGCATTTT. Translating gives CASSPTGIDQPQHF. The gene calls are TRBV18 and TRBJ1-5; D may be TRBD1 (6 bases). Germline lookup yields CDR1 KGHSH and CDR2 LQKENI. The CDR3 spans 14 residues. Trimming pared 2 bases from V and 5 bases from J, leaving 10 bases between.

This clone appeared a single time. The chain combines TRBV6-5 with TRBJ2-1; 10 bases fit TRBD1. The CDR3 is made up of 15 amino acids. Trimming cost V 4 bases and J 8 bases; bases outside gene matches: 8. Germline V CDR1 and CDR2: MNHEY, SVGAGI. Here the CDR3 DNA reads TGTGCCAGCAGTTTGGGGACAGGGGTTCGGGATGAGCAGTTCTTC. Translation: CASSLGTGVRDEQFF.

The V call is TRBV6-1, the J call TRBJ2-1; D is undetermined. This CDR3 has 14 residues. Trimming shortened V by 0 bases and J by 7 bases, and 10 bases separated the two germline ends. Germline loops: CDR1 MNHNS, CDR2 SASEGT. The CDR3: CASSEAHPENEQFF. CDR3 nucleotide sequence: TGTGCCAGCAGTGAAGCGCACCCTGAGAATGAGCAGTTCTTC.

The CDR3, as DNA: TGTGCCAGCAGCTTGGCCGGACAGGGGGAACTCGGCCAGCATTTT. The encoded protein is CASSLAGQGELGQHF. This chain joins TRBV28 and TRBJ1-5; 10 positions agree with TRBD1. Germline lookup yields CDR1 MDHEN and CDR2 SYDVKM. The CDR3 loop spans 15 amino acids. Trimming removed 6 bases from V and 12 bases from J; junction bases left unmatched: 14.

This clone has just a few counts. This chain connects TRBV7-9 to TRBJ1-5; D is unclear. Between the trimmed V and J ends, which lost 1 base and 2 bases, there was a span of 15 bases. This CDR3 region has 17 residues. CDR1 is SEHNR and CDR2 is FQNEAQ in the germline V gene (reference sequence). CDR3 DNA: TGTGCCAGCAGCTTAGACGCGGACCTGAGGGGCAATCAGCCCCAGCATTTT. As protein: CASSLDADLRGNQPQHF. Filled out from reference TRBV7-9 and TRBJ1-5, the complete variable domain reads DTGVSQNPRHKITKRGQNVTFRCDPISEHNRLYWYRQTLGQGPEFLTYFQNEAQLEKSRLLSDRFSAERPKGSFSTLEIQRTEQGDSAMYLCASSLDADLRGNQPQHFGDGTRLSIL.

The chain couples TRBV5-6 to TRBJ2-7; 10 bases align to TRBD1. This CDR3 contains 15 residues. The ends lost 0 bases at V and 4 bases at J; junction bases unmatched: 4. Germline V gene data show CDR1 as SGHDT and CDR2 as YYEEEE. The DNA of the CDR3 is TGTGCCAGCAGCTTGGAGGGGACAGGGGCTTACGAGCAGTACTTC. It yields the protein CASSLEGTGAYEQYF. Full variable domain (remainder filled in from reference TRBV5-6 and TRBJ2-7): DAGVTQSPTHLIKTRGQQVTLRCSPKSGHDTVSWYQQALGQGPQFIFQYYEEEERQRGNFPDRFSGHQFPNYSSELNVNALLLGDSALYLCASSLEGTGAYEQYFGPGTRLTVT.

J is TRBJ2-7 and V is TRBV7-9; the match to TRBD1 covers 12 bases. Per the germline V gene, CDR1 is SEHNR and CDR2 is FQNEAQ (reference sequence). Unmatched junction bases numbered 5, after V lost 5 bases and J lost 3 bases. The CDR3 has 15 residues. CDR3 region: CASSKGQGALYEQYF. The DNA for the CDR3 is TGTGCCAGCAGCAAGGGACAGGGGGCCCTCTACGAGCAGTACTTC.

The CDR3: CASSPPKGGGWELFF. As DNA, the CDR3 is TGTGCCAGCTCACCACCGAAAGGGGGTGGCTGGGAGCTGTTTTTT. V gene TRBV18 combines with J gene TRBJ2-2; possibly TRBD1 for D (6 bases). CDR1 and CDR2 from the germline V gene are KGHSH and LQKENI. There are 15 residues in the CDR3. V was cut by 0 bases and J by 9 bases, with 14 bases left in between.

The chain uses TRBV9 and TRBJ2-7; D perhaps matches TRBD2 (5 bases). Germline CDR1 SGDLS, CDR2 YYNGEE. There are 12 residues in the CDR3. Deletions cut 3 bases from V and 7 bases from J, with 11 bases between. DNA of the CDR3: TGTGCCAGCAGCGCCCTCCCGGGGGAGCAGTACTTC. Its protein product is CASSALPGEQYF.

The chain employs TRBV12-5 and TRBJ1-6; possible D gene TRBD1, 6 bases. V was clipped by 0 bases and J by 0 bases, with 12 bases between them. The germline V gene encodes CDR1 LGHNT and CDR2 FRNRAP. The CDR3 runs to 18 residues. CDR3 bases: TGTGCTAGTGGTTTGGTACCAGGGGCGGGCTCCTATAATTCACCCCTCCACTTT. Amino acids: CASGLVPGAGSYNSPLHF.